The next 12 T cell receptor beta chains were all read from a single sample in a study of regulatory and conventional T cells in RAG deficiency. Conventional CD4+ T cells were sorted from blood as CD25-low CD127-high cells. TCRdb keeps only in-frame clones here, not all; method: immunoSEQ multiplex PCR. The sample comprises 45,000 to 50,000 clones, over 80% of which are singletons, and around 0.5% rests with the top ten. In addition, the sample was reused for a study of regulatory T cells. Per that study: Amplification used 52 TRBV primers and 13 TRBJ primers.

The sequenced sample consisted of CD4+ effector T cells sorted from blood. All receptors derive from a human donor in good health.

The chain links TRBV11-3 to TRBJ2-7; D is uncertain. From germline, CDR1 is SGHNT and CDR2 YENEEA. Trimming cost V 5 bases and J 0 bases, with 17 bases left between them. This CDR3 spans 16 amino acids. The CDR3 nucleotides read TGTGCCAGCAGCGAACTCACTCCGCACTACTCCTACGAGCAGTACTTC. Translation gives CASSELTPHYSYEQYF.

The rearrangement joins TRBV5-1 to TRBJ2-3; a possible D gene is TRBD2 (5 bases). CDR1 and CDR2 (germline): SGHRS, YFSETQ. The V gene lost 0 bases and the J gene lost 0 bases, with 8 bases spanning the gap. This CDR3 is 15 amino acids long. The CDR3 loop is CASSLGRTSTDTQYF. CDR3 DNA: TGCGCCAGCAGCTTGGGACGGACTAGCACAGATACGCAGTATTTT.

V usage is TRBV2 and J usage is TRBJ2-7; no clear D. CDR3 length: 14 residues. Per the germline V gene, CDR1 is SNHLY and CDR2 is FYNNEI. Trimming pared 7 bases from V and 4 bases from J, leaving 17 bases between. CDR3 region: CASTSSQTQYEQYF. CDR3 DNA: TGTGCCAGCACCTCAAGCCAGACGCAATACGAGCAGTACTTC.

This rearrangement joins TRBV19 to TRBJ2-5; 7 positions agree with TRBD1. CDR3 length: 16 amino acids. Germline V lookup: CDR1 LNHDA, CDR2 SQIVND (reference sequence). The V gene end was trimmed by 5 bases and the J gene end by 1 base; junction bases not matched to a gene: 10. CDR3 amino acids: CASSAIDRVPQETQYF. DNA of the CDR3: TGTGCCAGTAGTGCCATCGACAGGGTACCCCAAGAGACCCAGTACTTC.

The rearrangement joins TRBV7-2 to TRBJ1-5; the D gene is possibly TRBD1 (5 bases). This CDR3 contains 14 residues. The ends were cut back, 1 base at V and 7 bases at J, with 11 bases in the middle. Germline V gives CDR1 SGHTA, CDR2 FQGNSA. CDR3 protein: CASSLVGRGQPQHF. Here the CDR3 DNA reads TGTGCCAGCAGCTTAGTAGGGAGGGGCCAGCCCCAGCATTTT.

The chain carries TRBV28 and TRBJ1-5; D unclear. CDR1 is MDHEN and CDR2 is SYDVKM in the germline V gene. Trimming left V 2 bases short and J 3 bases short, with 8 bases between. The CDR3 consists of 14 residues. The CDR3 sequence is CASSLTQINQPQHF. CDR3 DNA: TGTGCCAGCAGTTTAACGCAGATCAATCAGCCCCAGCATTTT.

The rearrangement links TRBV11-3 to TRBJ2-1; 10 bases line up with TRBD1. The V segment lost 6 bases and the J segment 4 bases; nucleotides outside the gene matches: 9. The CDR3 is made up of 16 amino acids. Germline lookup yields CDR1 SGHNT and CDR2 YENEEA. For the CDR3, the DNA is TGTGCCAGCAGATCCTACGGACAGGGGGGGTACAATGAGCAGTTCTTC. This encodes CASRSYGQGGYNEQFF.

The chain carries TRBV28 and TRBJ2-7; 7 bases fit TRBD2. Trimming took 6 bases from V and 2 from J; bases not matched to a gene: 19. Germline CDR1 reads MDHEN; CDR2 reads SYDVKM. The CDR3 covers 18 residues. CDR3 nucleotide sequence: TGTGCCAGCAGCGCTCGGGCCTGGGGGGGGGAGCGTCCCTACGAGCAGTACTTC. Its translation is CASSARAWGGERPYEQYF.

Written as DNA, the CDR3 is TGTGCCAGCAGGGTGGGAGTTAACACTGAAGCTTTCTTT. As protein: CASRVGVNTEAFF. V usage is TRBV6-1 and J usage is TRBJ1-1, with D uncertain. Germline-derived CDR1 and CDR2 are MNHNS and SASEGT. V lost 6 bases to trimming and J lost 2 bases, with 10 bases between them. The CDR3 sequence is 13 residues long.

The chain joins TRBV5-5 to TRBJ1-2; D is unresolved. This CDR3 spans 12 amino acids. The V and J ends lost 4 bases and 4 bases respectively, with 8 bases between them. The germline CDR1 and CDR2 sequences are SGHKS and YYEKEE (reference sequence). In DNA form, the CDR3 reads TGTGCCAGCAGCGGAGATTCCTATGGCTACACCTTC. Its translation is CASSGDSYGYTF.

This clone was found a few times. V and J are TRBV5-8 and TRBJ2-7; 8 nucleotides line up with TRBD1. J was trimmed by 6 bases and V by 7 bases; bases with no gene match: 12. The germline V gene has CDR1 SGHTS and CDR2 YDEGEE. This CDR3 spans 14 amino acids. DNA for the CDR3: TGTGCCAGCCGGTCCCCAGGGGGCCTTCCCGAGCAGTACTTC. Protein product: CASRSPGGLPEQYF.

J is TRBJ2-2 and V is TRBV2; TRBD2 matches at 10 bases. Trimming at V came to 6 bases and at J to 7 bases, leaving 14 bases not matched to a gene. The CDR3 totals 17 residues. Germline CDR1 and CDR2: SNHLY and FYNNEI. The CDR3 spells CASSPFGAGGPSGELFF. The CDR3 DNA reads as TGTGCCAGCAGCCCGTTTGGAGCGGGGGGGCCCAGCGGGGAGCTGTTTTTT. The complete variable domain, with remaining parts taken from reference TRBV2 and TRBJ2-2, reads EPEVTQTPSHQVTQMGQEVILRCVPISNHLYFYWYRQILGQKVEFLVSFYNNEISEKSEIFDDQFSVERPDGSNFTLKIRSTKLEDSAMYFCASSPFGAGGPSGELFFGEGSRLTVL.